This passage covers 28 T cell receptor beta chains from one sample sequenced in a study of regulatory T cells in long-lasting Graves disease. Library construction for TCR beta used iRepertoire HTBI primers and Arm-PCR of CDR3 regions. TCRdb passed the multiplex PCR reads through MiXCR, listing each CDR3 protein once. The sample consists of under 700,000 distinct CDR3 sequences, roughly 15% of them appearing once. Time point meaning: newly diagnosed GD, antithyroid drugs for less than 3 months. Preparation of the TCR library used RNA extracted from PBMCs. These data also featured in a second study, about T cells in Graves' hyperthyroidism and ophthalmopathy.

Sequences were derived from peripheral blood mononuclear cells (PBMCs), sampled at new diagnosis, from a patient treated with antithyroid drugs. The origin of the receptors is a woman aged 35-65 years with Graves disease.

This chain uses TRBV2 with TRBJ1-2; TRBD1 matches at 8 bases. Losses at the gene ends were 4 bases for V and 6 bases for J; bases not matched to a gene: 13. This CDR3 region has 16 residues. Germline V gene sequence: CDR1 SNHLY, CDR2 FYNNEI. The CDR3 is CASSGLRGGQENGYTF. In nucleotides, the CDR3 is TGTGCCAGCAGTGGACTCCGGGGGGGACAGGAGAATGGCTACACCTTC. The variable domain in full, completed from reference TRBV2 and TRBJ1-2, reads EPEVTQTPSHQVTQMGQEVILRCVPISNHLYFYWYRQILGQKVEFLVSFYNNEISEKSEIFDDQFSVERPDGSNFTLKIRSTKLEDSAMYFCASSGLRGGQENGYTFGSGTRLTVV.

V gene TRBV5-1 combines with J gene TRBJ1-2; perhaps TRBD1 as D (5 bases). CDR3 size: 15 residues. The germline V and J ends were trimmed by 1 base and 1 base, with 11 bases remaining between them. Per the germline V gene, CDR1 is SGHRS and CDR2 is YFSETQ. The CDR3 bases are TGCGCCAGCAGCTTGATTCAGGGCAGTAACTATGGCTACACCTTC. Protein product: CASSLIQGSNYGYTF.

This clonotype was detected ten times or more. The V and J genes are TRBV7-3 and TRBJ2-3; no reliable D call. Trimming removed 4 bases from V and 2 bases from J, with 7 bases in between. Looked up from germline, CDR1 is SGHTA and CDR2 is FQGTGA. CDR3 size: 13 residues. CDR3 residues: CASSSAYTDTQYF. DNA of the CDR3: TGTGCCAGCAGCTCAGCCTACACAGATACGCAGTATTTT.

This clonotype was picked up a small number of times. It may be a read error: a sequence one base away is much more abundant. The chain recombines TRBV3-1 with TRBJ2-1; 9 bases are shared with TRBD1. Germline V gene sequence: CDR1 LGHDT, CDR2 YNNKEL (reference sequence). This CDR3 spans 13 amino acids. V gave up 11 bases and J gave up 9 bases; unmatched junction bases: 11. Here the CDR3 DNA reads TGTGCCGGCACCCGAACAGGGGGCGGTGAGCAGTTCTTC. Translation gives CAGTRTGGGEQFF.

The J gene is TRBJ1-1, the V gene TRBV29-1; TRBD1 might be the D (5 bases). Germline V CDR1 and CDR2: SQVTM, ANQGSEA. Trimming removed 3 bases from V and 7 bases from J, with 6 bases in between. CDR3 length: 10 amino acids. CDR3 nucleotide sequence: TGCAGCGTTGAGAGGGGTGAAGCTTTCTTT. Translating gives CSVERGEAFF.

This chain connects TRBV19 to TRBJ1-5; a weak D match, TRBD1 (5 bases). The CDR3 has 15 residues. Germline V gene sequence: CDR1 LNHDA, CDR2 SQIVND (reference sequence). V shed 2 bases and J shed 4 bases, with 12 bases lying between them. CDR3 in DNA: TGTGCCAGTAGTATACCGAGACAGATTAATCAGCCCCAGCATTTT. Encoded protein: CASSIPRQINQPQHF.

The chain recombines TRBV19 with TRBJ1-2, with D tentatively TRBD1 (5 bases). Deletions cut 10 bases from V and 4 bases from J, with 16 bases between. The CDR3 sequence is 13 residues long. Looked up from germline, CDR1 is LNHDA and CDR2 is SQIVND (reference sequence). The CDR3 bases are TGTGCCATCGCAGGGACGGGAGGCTATGGCTACACCTTC. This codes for CAIAGTGGYGYTF.

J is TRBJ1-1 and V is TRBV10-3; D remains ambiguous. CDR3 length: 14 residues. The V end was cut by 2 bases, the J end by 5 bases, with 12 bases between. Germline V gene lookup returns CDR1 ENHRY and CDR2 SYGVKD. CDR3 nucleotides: TGTGCCATCAGTGAGCGTGGCCTAGGGACTGAAGCTTTCTTT. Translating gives CAISERGLGTEAFF.

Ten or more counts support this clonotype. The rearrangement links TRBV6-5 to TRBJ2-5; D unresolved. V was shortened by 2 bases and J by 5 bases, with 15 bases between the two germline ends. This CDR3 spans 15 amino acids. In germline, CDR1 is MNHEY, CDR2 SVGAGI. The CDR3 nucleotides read TGTGCCAGCAGTTACGACCCGATCGCCGGGGAGACCCAGTACTTC. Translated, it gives CASSYDPIAGETQYF.

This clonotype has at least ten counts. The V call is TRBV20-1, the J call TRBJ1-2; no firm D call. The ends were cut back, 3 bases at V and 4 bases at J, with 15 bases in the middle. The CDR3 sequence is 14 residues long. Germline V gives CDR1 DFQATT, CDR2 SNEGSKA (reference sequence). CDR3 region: CSASIGLGAYGYTF. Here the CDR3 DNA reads TGCAGTGCTAGTATTGGGTTGGGAGCCTATGGCTACACCTTC.

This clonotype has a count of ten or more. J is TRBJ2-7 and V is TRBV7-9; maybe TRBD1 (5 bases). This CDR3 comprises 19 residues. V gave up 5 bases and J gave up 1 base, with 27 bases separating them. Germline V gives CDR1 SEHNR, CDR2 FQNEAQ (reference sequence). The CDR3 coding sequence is TGTGCCAGCAGCCAAAGCGAGCTAGGACACAGACCACTATCCTACGAGCAGTACTTC. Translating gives CASSQSELGHRPLSYEQYF.

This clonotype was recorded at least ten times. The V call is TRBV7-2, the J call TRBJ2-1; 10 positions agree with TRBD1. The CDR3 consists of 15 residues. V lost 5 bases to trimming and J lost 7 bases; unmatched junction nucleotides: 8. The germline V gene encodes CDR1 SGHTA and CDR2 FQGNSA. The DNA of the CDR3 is TGTGCCAGCAGCGAAGACAGGGGGCAATGGAATGAGCAGTTCTTC. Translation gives CASSEDRGQWNEQFF.

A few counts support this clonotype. The CDR3 is CASSPGTVPYEQYF. Here the CDR3 DNA reads TGTGCCAGCAGTCCGGGGACGGTCCCCTACGAGCAGTACTTC. This rearrangement joins TRBV12-3 or TRBV12-4 to TRBJ2-7, with D tentatively TRBD1 or TRBD2 (5 bases each). Between the trimmed V and J ends, which lost 5 bases and 2 bases, there was a span of 13 bases. The CDR3 spans 14 residues.

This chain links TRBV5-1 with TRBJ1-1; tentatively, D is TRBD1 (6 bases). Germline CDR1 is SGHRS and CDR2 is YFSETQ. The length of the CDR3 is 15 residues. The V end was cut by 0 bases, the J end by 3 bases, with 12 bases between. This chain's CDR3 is CASSLGGRIYTEAFF. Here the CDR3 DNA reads TGCGCCAGCAGCTTGGGGGGGCGCATCTACACTGAAGCTTTCTTT.

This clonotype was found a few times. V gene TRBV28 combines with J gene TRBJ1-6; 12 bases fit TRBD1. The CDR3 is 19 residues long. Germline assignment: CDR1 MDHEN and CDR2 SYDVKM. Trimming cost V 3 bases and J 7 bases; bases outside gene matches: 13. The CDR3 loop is CASSFPGTGGASVNSPLHF. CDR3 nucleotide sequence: TGTGCCAGCAGTTTCCCAGGGACAGGGGGCGCATCCGTAAATTCACCCCTCCACTTT.

The CDR3 loop is CASSYSWGGGIAKNIQYF. The CDR3 DNA reads TGTGCCAGCAGTTACTCCTGGGGCGGGGGGATAGCCAAAAACATTCAGTACTTC. The V and J genes are TRBV6-2 or TRBV6-3 and TRBJ2-4; 8 positions agree with TRBD2. Looked up from germline, CDR1 is MNHEY and CDR2 is SVGEGT. The ends lost 0 bases at V and 0 bases at J; junction bases unmatched: 7. The CDR3 is 18 residues long.

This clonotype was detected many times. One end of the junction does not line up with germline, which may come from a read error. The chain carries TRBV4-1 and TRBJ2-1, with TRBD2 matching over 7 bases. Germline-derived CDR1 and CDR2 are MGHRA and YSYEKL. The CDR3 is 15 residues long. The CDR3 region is CASSLGRGEYNEQFF. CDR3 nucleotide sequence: TGTGCCAGCAGCCTGGGACGGGGGGAGTACAATGAGCAGTTCTTC.

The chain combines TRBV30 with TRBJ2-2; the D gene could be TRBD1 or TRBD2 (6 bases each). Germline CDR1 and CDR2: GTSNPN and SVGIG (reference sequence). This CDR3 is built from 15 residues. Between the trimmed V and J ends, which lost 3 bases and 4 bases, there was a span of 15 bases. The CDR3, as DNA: TGTGCCTGGAGCAGTACGGGGGCTCCCACCGGGGAGCTGTTTTTT. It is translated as CAWSSTGAPTGELFF. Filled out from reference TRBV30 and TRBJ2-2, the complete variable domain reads SQTIHQWPATLVQPVGSPLSLECTVEGTSNPNLYWYRQAAGRGLQLLFYSVGIGQISSEVPQNLSASRPQDRQFILSSKKLLLSDSGFYLCAWSSTGAPTGELFFGEGSRLTVL.

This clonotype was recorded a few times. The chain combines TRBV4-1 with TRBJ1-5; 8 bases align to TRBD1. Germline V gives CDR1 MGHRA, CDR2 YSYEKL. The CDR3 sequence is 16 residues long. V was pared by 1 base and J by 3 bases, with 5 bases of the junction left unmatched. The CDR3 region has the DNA TGCGCCAGCAGCCAAGTGGCAGGGGGCTCCAATCAGCCCCAGCATTTT. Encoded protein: CASSQVAGGSNQPQHF.

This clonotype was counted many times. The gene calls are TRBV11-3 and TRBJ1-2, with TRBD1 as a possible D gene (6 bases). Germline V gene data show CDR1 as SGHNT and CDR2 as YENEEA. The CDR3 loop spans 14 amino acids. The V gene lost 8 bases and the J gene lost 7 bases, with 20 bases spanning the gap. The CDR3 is CASGGPGAYGGYTF. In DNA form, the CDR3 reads TGTGCCAGCGGGGGCCCAGGGGCTTATGGTGGCTACACCTTC.

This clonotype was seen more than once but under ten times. CDR3 nucleotide sequence: TGTGCCAGTAGTGTGAAACCCGGGACAGCTCCCTATGGCTACACCTTC. Amino acid sequence: CASSVKPGTAPYGYTF. The chain has TRBV19 and TRBJ1-2; 7 bases align to TRBD1. V dropped 5 bases and J dropped 4; count of bases not matched to a gene: 13. In germline, CDR1 is LNHDA, CDR2 SQIVND (reference sequence). The CDR3 is made up of 16 amino acids.

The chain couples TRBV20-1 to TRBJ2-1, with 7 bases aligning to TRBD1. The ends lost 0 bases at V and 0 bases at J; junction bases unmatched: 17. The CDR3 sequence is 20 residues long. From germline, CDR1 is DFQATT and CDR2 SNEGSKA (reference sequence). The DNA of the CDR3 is TGCAGTGCTAGAGATGATGATCCTAGGGGGCCAAAGAGCTCCTACAATGAGCAGTTCTTC. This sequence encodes CSARDDDPRGPKSSYNEQFF.

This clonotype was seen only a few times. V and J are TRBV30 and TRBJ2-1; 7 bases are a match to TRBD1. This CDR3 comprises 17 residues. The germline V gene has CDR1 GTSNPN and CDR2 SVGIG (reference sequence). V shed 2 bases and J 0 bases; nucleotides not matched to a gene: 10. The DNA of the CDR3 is TGTGCCTGGAGTTTTCTCCGGGACAGCGCCTCCTACAATGAGCAGTTCTTC. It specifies CAWSFLRDSASYNEQFF.

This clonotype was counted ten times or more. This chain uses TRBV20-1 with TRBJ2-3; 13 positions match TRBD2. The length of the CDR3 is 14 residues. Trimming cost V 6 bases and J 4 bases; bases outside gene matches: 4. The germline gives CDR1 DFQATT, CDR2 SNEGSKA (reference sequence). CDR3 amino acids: CSAPGTSGADTQYF. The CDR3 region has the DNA TGCAGTGCCCCCGGGACTAGCGGGGCAGATACGCAGTATTTT.

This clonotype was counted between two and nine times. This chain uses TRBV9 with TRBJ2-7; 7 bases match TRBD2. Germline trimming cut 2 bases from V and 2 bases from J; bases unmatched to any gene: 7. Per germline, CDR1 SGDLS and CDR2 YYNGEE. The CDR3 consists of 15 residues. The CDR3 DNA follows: TGTGCCAGCAGCGTTGGGCTAGCGGTCGCCTACGAGCAGTACTTC. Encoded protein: CASSVGLAVAYEQYF.

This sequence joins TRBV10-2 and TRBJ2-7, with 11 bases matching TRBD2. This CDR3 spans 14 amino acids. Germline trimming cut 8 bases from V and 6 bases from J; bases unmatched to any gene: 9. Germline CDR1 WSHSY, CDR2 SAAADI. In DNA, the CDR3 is TGCGCCAGCCAACAACTAGCGGGGGTCGGCGAGCAGTACTTC. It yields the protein CASQQLAGVGEQYF.

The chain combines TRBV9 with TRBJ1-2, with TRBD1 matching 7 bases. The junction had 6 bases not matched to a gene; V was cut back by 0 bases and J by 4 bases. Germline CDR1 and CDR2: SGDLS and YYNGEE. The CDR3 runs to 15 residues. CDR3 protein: CASSVAQGQVYGYTF. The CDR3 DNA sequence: TGTGCCAGCAGCGTAGCACAGGGGCAAGTCTATGGCTACACCTTC. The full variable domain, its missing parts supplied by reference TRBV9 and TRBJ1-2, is DSGVTQTPKHLITATGQRVTLRCSPRSGDLSVYWYQQSLDQGLQFLIQYYNGEERAKGNILERFSAQQFPDLHSELNLSSLELGDSALYFCASSVAQGQVYGYTFGSGTRLTVV.

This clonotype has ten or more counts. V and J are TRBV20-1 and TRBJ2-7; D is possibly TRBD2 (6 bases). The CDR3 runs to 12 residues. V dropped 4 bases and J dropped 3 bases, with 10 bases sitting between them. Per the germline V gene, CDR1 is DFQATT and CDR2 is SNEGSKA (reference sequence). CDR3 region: CSATSGDYEQYF. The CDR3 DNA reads TGCAGTGCTACCTCGGGGGACTACGAGCAGTACTTC.